This T cell receptor (beta chain) was captured in a study of blood T cells in healthy people across ages. General study results and limits: TCR beta diversity tracked closely with naive T cell percentage.

To note about this clonotype: Antigen: not known.

Primed by a sample-barcoded 5' primer and a J-beta primer mix, a second PCR proceeded for 7 to 11 cycles. TCRdb re-derived calls from the 5' RACE reads in MiXCR, one entry per CDR3 protein. Here the sample spans more than 650,000 distinct CDR3 sequences, roughly 25% being singletons. The junction had 8 bases not matched to a gene; V was cut back by 6 bases and J by 3 bases. Germline loops: CDR1 SQVTM, CDR2 ANQGSEA. This CDR3 contains 14 residues. This same sample was also part of a study on T cells of mothers and their children. From that paper: Samples were obtained from a few healthy Caucasian mothers and their six children. cDNA synthesis used all extracted RNA, 1.5 ug per 15 ul. TCR recombination output is shaped by thymic selection similarly in related and unrelated pairs.

This receptor was obtained from a boy aged 10-17 years in good health. The specimen was blood. This chain links TRBV29-1 with TRBJ2-3, with 8 nucleotides matching TRBD1. For the CDR3, the DNA is TGCAGCGTCCGTCGGACAGGGAGGACAGATACGCAGTATTTT. Protein product: CSVRRTGRTDTQYF.